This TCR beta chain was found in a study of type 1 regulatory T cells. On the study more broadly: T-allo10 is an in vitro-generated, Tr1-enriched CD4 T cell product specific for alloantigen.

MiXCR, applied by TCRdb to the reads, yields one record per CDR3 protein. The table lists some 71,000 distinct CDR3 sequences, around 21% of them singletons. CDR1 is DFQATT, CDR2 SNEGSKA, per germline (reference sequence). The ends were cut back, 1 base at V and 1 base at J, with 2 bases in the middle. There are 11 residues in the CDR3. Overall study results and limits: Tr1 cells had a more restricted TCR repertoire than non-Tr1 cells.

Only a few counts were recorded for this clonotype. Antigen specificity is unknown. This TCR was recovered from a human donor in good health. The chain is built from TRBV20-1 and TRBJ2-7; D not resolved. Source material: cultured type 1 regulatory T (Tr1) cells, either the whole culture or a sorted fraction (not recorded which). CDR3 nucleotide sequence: TGCAGTGCTAGAGTGTCCTACGAGCAGTACTTC. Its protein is CSARVSYEQYF.